This T cell receptor (beta chain) is from a study of cytomegalovirus exposure and HLA in healthy donors. Notes on the study in general: Further analysis, carried out later, found HLA-associated TCR beta chains more clonally expanded than equally common other chains.

This clone appeared a few times. No antigen is known for it. The study ran its PCR with 60 Vbeta and 13 Jbeta primers. Generated by immunoSEQ multiplex PCR, the TCRdb table keeps only in-frame clones and is missing some. The sample shows more than 95,000 clones, roughly 15% of them seen only once. The CDR3 loop spans 16 amino acids. J gave up 8 bases and V 1 base, and 11 bases lay outside the gene matches. CDR1 and CDR2 (germline): SGHNT, YENEEA. The clonotype was recovered from a female donor in good health and CMV-seropositive. Sequenced sample: PBMCs. V and J are TRBV11-3 and TRBJ2-1; 7 positions agree with TRBD2. CDR3 DNA: TGTGCCAGCAGCTTAGGCCCCTGGGAGGGCAGCGATGAGCAGTTCTTC. Protein sequence: CASSLGPWEGSDEQFF.